The rows below give T cell receptor beta chains drawn from one sample of a study of T cell changes during pregnancy in multiple sclerosis. Libraries were prepared by immunoSEQ multiplex PCR; TCRdb keeps only in-frame clonotypes and omits some of them. The sample consists of some 97,000 clones, approximately 94% of them appearing once. Sequencing used peripheral blood, obtained in the second trimester of pregnancy. Receptor source: a female donor with multiple sclerosis, enrolled in a pregnancy study. CDR3s include the opening cysteine and the closing phenylalanine or tryptophan. The order of the fields is V gene, clone size, D gene, J gene, CDR3 protein, CDR3 DNA. A D gene is named only where the DNA matches it firmly. Some rows have no size entry. The others give once, few or many, or a class for an expanded clone.

v_gene: TRBV9; abundance: .; d_gene: TRBD1; j_gene: TRBJ1-3; CDR3aa: CASSVGGQIGNTIYF; CDR3nt: TGTGCCAGCAGCGTAGGGGGACAGATTGGAAACACCATATATTTT
v_gene: TRBV5-8; abundance: .; d_gene: .; j_gene: TRBJ1-5; CDR3aa: CASGDRNSRQHF; CDR3nt: TGTGCCAGCGGCGACCGTAACAGTCGGCAGCATTTT
v_gene: TRBV19; abundance: once; d_gene: .; j_gene: TRBJ1-3; CDR3aa: CASSIGETGNTIYF; CDR3nt: TGTGCCAGTAGTATTGGAGAAACTGGAAACACCATATATTTT
v_gene: TRBV6-4; abundance: .; d_gene: .; j_gene: TRBJ2-3; CDR3aa: CASKEGPLTDTQYF; CDR3nt: TGTGCCAGCAAAGAGGGTCCTTTAACAGATACGCAGTATTTT
v_gene: TRBV2; abundance: .; d_gene: TRBD1; j_gene: TRBJ2-7; CDR3aa: CATRQGAEVGYEQYF; CDR3nt: TGTGCCACCCGACAGGGGGCGGAAGTTGGGTACGAGCAGTACTTC
v_gene: TRBV25-1; abundance: .; d_gene: TRBD2; j_gene: TRBJ2-3; CDR3aa: CASSDVVAGEATDTQYF; CDR3nt: TGTGCCAGCAGTGATGTTGTAGCGGGAGAGGCGACGGATACGCAGTATTTT
v_gene: TRBV5-5; abundance: .; d_gene: TRBD1; j_gene: TRBJ2-7; CDR3aa: CASSVDTGGNYEQYF; CDR3nt: TGTGCCAGCAGCGTAGATACAGGGGGAAACTACGAGCAGTACTTC
v_gene: TRBV25-1; abundance: .; d_gene: TRBD1; j_gene: TRBJ1-3; CDR3aa: CASRGTGTGEQRNTIYF; CDR3nt: TGTGCCAGCAGAGGAACCGGGACAGGGGAACAAAGAAACACCATATATTTT
v_gene: TRBV9; abundance: .; d_gene: TRBD1; j_gene: TRBJ1-2; CDR3aa: CASSAGDRSYGYTF; CDR3nt: TGTGCCAGCAGCGCCGGGGACAGGTCTTATGGCTACACCTTC
v_gene: TRBV6-5; abundance: .; d_gene: TRBD2; j_gene: TRBJ2-5; CDR3aa: CASSYRGLAGETQYF; CDR3nt: TGTGCCAGCAGTTACCGGGGACTAGCGGGAGAGACCCAGTACTTC
v_gene: TRBV6-5; abundance: .; d_gene: .; j_gene: TRBJ1-2; CDR3aa: CASSYQGGDYGYTF; CDR3nt: TGTGCCAGCAGCTACCAAGGGGGGGACTATGGCTACACCTTC
v_gene: TRBV18; abundance: .; d_gene: .; j_gene: TRBJ2-1; CDR3aa: CASSPLPGVGGYEQFF; CDR3nt: TGTGCCAGCTCACCCCTGCCCGGGGTTGGGGGGTATGAGCAGTTCTTC
v_gene: TRBV2; abundance: .; d_gene: .; j_gene: TRBJ2-5; CDR3aa: CASTDQETQYF; CDR3nt: TGTGCCAGCACCGACCAAGAGACCCAGTACTTC
v_gene: TRBV5-6; abundance: .; d_gene: TRBD1; j_gene: TRBJ1-5; CDR3aa: CASSVGTGSYQPQHF; CDR3nt: TGTGCCAGCAGCGTCGGGACAGGGTCGTATCAGCCCCAGCATTTT
v_gene: TRBV6-5; abundance: .; d_gene: .; j_gene: TRBJ1-5; CDR3aa: CASSDTRGQPQHF; CDR3nt: TGTGCCAGCAGTGACACCAGGGGTCAGCCCCAGCATTTT
v_gene: TRBV2; abundance: .; d_gene: TRBD1; j_gene: TRBJ2-2; CDR3aa: CASSVRQGGTGELFF; CDR3nt: TGTGCCAGCAGTGTTCGACAGGGGGGTACCGGGGAGCTGTTTTTT
v_gene: TRBV5-1; abundance: .; d_gene: TRBD1; j_gene: TRBJ2-1; CDR3aa: CASSYDRGRYNEQFF; CDR3nt: TGCGCCAGCAGTTACGACAGGGGCCGCTACAATGAGCAGTTCTTC
v_gene: TRBV6-6; abundance: .; d_gene: TRBD1; j_gene: TRBJ2-5; CDR3aa: CASSLRTGLGETQYF; CDR3nt: TGTGCCAGCAGTTTACGGACAGGCTTAGGAGAGACCCAGTACTTC
v_gene: TRBV13; abundance: once; d_gene: .; j_gene: TRBJ2-7; CDR3aa: CASSLRGRAAYEQYF; CDR3nt: TGTGCCAGCAGCTTAAGGGGTAGGGCCGCCTACGAGCAGTACTTC
v_gene: TRBV27; abundance: .; d_gene: .; j_gene: TRBJ2-3; CDR3aa: CASSLPGEDRFTDTQYF; CDR3nt: TGTGCCAGCAGTTTACCCGGGGAGGATCGATTCACAGATACGCAGTATTTT
v_gene: TRBV6-5; abundance: .; d_gene: TRBD1; j_gene: TRBJ2-7; CDR3aa: CASRADRWSSYEQYF; CDR3nt: TGTGCCAGCAGGGCGGACAGGTGGAGCTCCTACGAGCAGTACTTC
v_gene: TRBV19; abundance: .; d_gene: .; j_gene: TRBJ1-1; CDR3aa: CASMHGPGGYTEAFF; CDR3nt: TGTGCCAGTATGCACGGGCCGGGAGGGTACACTGAAGCTTTCTTT
v_gene: TRBV6-7; abundance: .; d_gene: TRBD1; j_gene: TRBJ2-2; CDR3aa: CASSQPGGAYTGELFF; CDR3nt: TGTGCCAGCAGTCAACCAGGGGGCGCATACACCGGGGAGCTGTTTTTT
v_gene: TRBV25-1; abundance: .; d_gene: TRBD1; j_gene: TRBJ1-2; CDR3aa: CASSEAQGFGYTF; CDR3nt: TGTGCCAGCAGTGAGGCACAGGGGTTTGGCTACACCTTC
v_gene: TRBV29-1; abundance: .; d_gene: TRBD1; j_gene: TRBJ1-1; CDR3aa: CSVETGARNTEAFF; CDR3nt: TGCAGCGTTGAGACAGGGGCAAGGAACACTGAAGCTTTCTTT
v_gene: TRBV5-1; abundance: .; d_gene: .; j_gene: TRBJ2-2; CDR3aa: CASSLGLGGTGELFF; CDR3nt: TGCGCCAGCAGTTTAGGACTGGGGGGCACCGGGGAGCTGTTTTTT
v_gene: TRBV28; abundance: .; d_gene: .; j_gene: TRBJ1-1; CDR3aa: CASSFFAEAFF; CDR3nt: TGTGCCAGCAGTTTCTTCGCTGAAGCTTTCTTT
v_gene: TRBV27; abundance: once; d_gene: TRBD1; j_gene: TRBJ2-7; CDR3aa: CASRRKPGTGGRYEQYF; CDR3nt: TGTGCCAGCAGGAGAAAACCGGGGACAGGGGGTCGCTACGAGCAGTACTTC
v_gene: TRBV6-5; abundance: once; d_gene: TRBD2; j_gene: TRBJ2-3; CDR3aa: CASSYLRGGGTDTQYF; CDR3nt: TGTGCCAGCAGTTATTTGCGGGGGGGAGGTACAGATACGCAGTATTTT
v_gene: TRBV5-1; abundance: .; d_gene: TRBD1; j_gene: TRBJ2-1; CDR3aa: CASSLADRGSYNEQFF; CDR3nt: TGCGCCAGCAGCTTGGCGGACAGGGGATCCTACAATGAGCAGTTCTTC
v_gene: TRBV6-5; abundance: .; d_gene: .; j_gene: TRBJ2-2; CDR3aa: CASSYDRSTNTGELFF; CDR3nt: TGTGCCAGCAGTTACGACAGAAGTACGAACACCGGGGAGCTGTTTTTT
v_gene: TRBV7-3; abundance: .; d_gene: TRBD2; j_gene: TRBJ2-3; CDR3aa: CASSLGLETDTQYF; CDR3nt: TGTGCCAGCAGCTTAGGACTAGAAACAGATACGCAGTATTTT
v_gene: TRBV18; abundance: .; d_gene: TRBD2; j_gene: TRBJ2-5; CDR3aa: CASSPPGGVQETQYF; CDR3nt: TGTGCCAGCTCACCCCCGGGGGGAGTACAAGAGACCCAGTACTTC
v_gene: TRBV14; abundance: .; d_gene: TRBD2; j_gene: TRBJ2-5; CDR3aa: CASSHGLAGAPTPWSETQYF; CDR3nt: TGTGCCAGCAGCCACGGACTAGCGGGGGCCCCTACACCATGGTCAGAGACCCAGTACTTC
v_gene: TRBV6-4; abundance: .; d_gene: TRBD2; j_gene: TRBJ2-1; CDR3aa: CASSEEGGGAYNEQFF; CDR3nt: TGTGCCAGCAGTGAAGAGGGCGGGGGGGCCTACAATGAGCAGTTCTTC
v_gene: TRBV2; abundance: .; d_gene: .; j_gene: TRBJ1-4; CDR3aa: CASSEEGRDYEKLFF; CDR3nt: TGTGCCAGCAGTGAAGAAGGCCGTGACTATGAAAAACTGTTTTTT